A selection of T cell receptor beta chains follows, all from one sample in a study of blood T cell repertoires in COVID-19. Data came from immunoSEQ multiplex PCR; TCRdb stores just in-frame clones and leaves some out. The sample holds about 120,000 clones, about 85% seen once. What was sequenced was peripheral blood. These receptors originate from an elderly woman with acute or convalescent COVID-19. CDR3s include the opening cysteine and the closing phenylalanine or tryptophan. The D gene is left open where the match is weak. The size entry is marked missing in some rows and otherwise reads once, few, many or a size class.

NA	TRBV19	TRBJ1-1	NA	CASTLGRDTEAFF	TGTGCCAGTACCCTTGGCAGGGACACTGAAGCTTTCTTT
NA	TRBV2	TRBJ1-3	TRBD1	CASSVSGGSGNTIYF	TGTGCCAGCAGTGTATCAGGGGGGTCTGGAAACACCATATATTTT
NA	TRBV11-3	TRBJ2-2	NA	CASSPGGSRNTGELFF	TGTGCCAGCAGCCCAGGGGGGTCGAGGAACACCGGGGAGCTGTTTTTT
NA	TRBV11-3	TRBJ1-1	NA	CASSLGVRTEAFF	TGTGCCAGCAGCTTAGGGGTGAGGACTGAAGCTTTCTTT
NA	TRBV2	TRBJ1-3	NA	CASSDYSAGNTIYF	TGTGCCAGCAGTGACTACAGTGCCGGAAACACCATATATTTT
NA	TRBV7-6	TRBJ1-6	TRBD1	CASSLAGGTGPSPLHF	TGTGCCAGCAGCTTAGCGGGGGGGACAGGGCCTTCACCCCTCCACTTT
NA	TRBV3-1/TRBV3-2	TRBJ2-3	NA	CASSQDYTDTQYF	TGTGCCAGCAGCCAAGACTACACAGATACGCAGTATTTT
NA	TRBV7-9	TRBJ1-1	NA	CASSLGQNTEAFF	TGTGCCAGCAGCTTAGGGCAGAACACTGAAGCTTTCTTT
NA	TRBV20-1	TRBJ2-3	TRBD2	CSASPLRGLAGGTTDTQYF	TGCAGTGCCAGTCCCCTCAGGGGCCTAGCGGGGGGCACCACAGATACGCAGTATTTT
few	TRBV28	TRBJ2-5	NA	CATREGGTETQYF	TGTGCCACCCGTGAGGGGGGGACGGAGACCCAGTACTTC
NA	TRBV10-3	TRBJ1-5	NA	CAISENFQDQPQHF	TGTGCCATCAGTGAGAACTTTCAGGATCAGCCCCAGCATTTT
once	TRBV28	TRBJ2-1	TRBD2	CASSSLAGGQSSYNEQFF	TGTGCCAGCAGTTCCCTAGCGGGGGGCCAGAGCTCCTACAATGAGCAGTTCTTC
NA	TRBV12-3/TRBV12-4	TRBJ1-1	TRBD1	CASSIGQGRAFF	TGTGCCAGCAGTATAGGACAGGGGCGAGCTTTCTTT
NA	TRBV12-3/TRBV12-4	TRBJ1-5	NA	CASSGREDQPQHF	TGTGCCAGCAGTGGACGGGAAGATCAGCCCCAGCATTTT
NA	TRBV6-5	TRBJ2-2	NA	CASTRAHTGELFF	TGTGCCAGCACCAGGGCCCACACCGGGGAGCTGTTTTTT
NA	TRBV6-5	TRBJ2-1	TRBD1	CASSYSPGQGYNEQFF	TGTGCCAGCAGTTACTCTCCCGGACAGGGATACAATGAGCAGTTCTTC
NA	TRBV15	TRBJ1-3	TRBD1	CATSRGSPTGGNTIYF	TGTGCCACCAGCAGGGGATCTCCGACAGGGGGAAACACCATATATTTT
NA	TRBV5-6	TRBJ1-2	NA	CASSYGSYSNYGYTF	TGTGCCAGCAGTTATGGTAGCTACTCTAACTATGGCTACACCTTC
NA	TRBV5-1	TRBJ1-2	NA	CASSLANPRNYGYTF	TGCGCCAGCAGCTTGGCTAACCCGAGGAACTATGGCTACACCTTC
once	TRBV14	TRBJ1-4	NA	CASSQESGGKLFF	TGTGCCAGCAGCCAAGAATCAGGTGGAAAACTGTTTTTT
NA	TRBV5-4	TRBJ1-1	NA	CASSLGATEAFF	TGTGCCAGCAGCTTGGGGGCCACTGAAGCTTTCTTT
NA	TRBV4-3	TRBJ1-2	NA	CASSRTPGYGYTF	TGCGCCAGCAGCCGGACACCCGGCTATGGCTACACCTTC
once	TRBV6-5	TRBJ1-1	TRBD1	CASSWDRGTEAFF	TGTGCCAGCAGCTGGGACAGGGGAACTGAAGCTTTCTTT
NA	TRBV6-5	TRBJ1-2	NA	CASSDRRGSGYTF	TGTGCCAGCTCCGATCGGCGCGGGTCTGGCTACACCTTC
once	TRBV27	TRBJ2-2	TRBD2	CASSPYLADTGELFF	TGTGCCAGCAGTCCCTACCTAGCGGACACCGGGGAGCTGTTTTTT
NA	TRBV7-2	TRBJ1-5	NA	CASSFGGTYQPQHF	TGTGCCAGCAGCTTTGGGGGGACCTATCAGCCCCAGCATTTT
NA	TRBV19	TRBJ2-5	TRBD1	CASRQGASETQYF	TGTGCCAGTCGACAGGGGGCTTCAGAGACCCAGTACTTC
NA	TRBV28	TRBJ1-2	NA	CASSSFIYGYTF	TGTGCCAGCAGTTCATTCATTTATGGCTACACCTTC
NA	TRBV21-1	TRBJ1-2	NA	CASSNAGGSDGYTF	TGTGCCAGCAGCAATGCAGGGGGCTCTGATGGCTACACCTTC
NA	TRBV4-1	TRBJ2-1	TRBD1	CASSRGQGYNEQFF	TGCGCCAGCAGCCGAGGACAGGGGTATAATGAGCAGTTCTTC
NA	TRBV5-4	TRBJ1-4	NA	CASSPQQGGKAEKLFF	TGTGCCAGCAGCCCGCAACAGGGAGGGAAGGCTGAAAAACTGTTTTTT
NA	TRBV7-2	TRBJ2-7	NA	CASSSSSGTTDEQYF	TGTGCCAGCAGCTCCTCATCCGGGACAACTGACGAGCAGTACTTC
NA	TRBV6-5	TRBJ1-2	TRBD1	CASMDRGYGGYTF	TGTGCCAGCATGGACAGGGGGTATGGTGGCTACACCTTC
NA	TRBV6-6	TRBJ1-1	NA	CASSYAQGGAFF	TGTGCCAGCAGTTATGCGCAGGGCGGCGCTTTCTTT
NA	TRBV19	TRBJ1-4	NA	CASSIPRPGATNEKLFF	TGTGCCAGTAGTATTCCCCGCCCGGGAGCAACTAATGAAAAACTGTTTTTT
NA	TRBV5-4	TRBJ1-6	NA	CASSLLSGNSPLHF	TGTGCCAGCAGCTTGCTCTCCGGGAATTCACCCCTCCACTTT
once	TRBV3-1/TRBV3-2	TRBJ1-1	TRBD1	CASSQGGGQGRAFF	TGTGCCAGCAGCCAAGGGGGGGGACAGGGGCGAGCTTTCTTT
many	TRBV7-9	TRBJ1-2	NA	CASSLPITEVYGYTF	TGTGCCAGCAGCTTACCCATCACAGAAGTCTATGGCTACACCTTC
NA	TRBV7-9	TRBJ1-2	NA	CASSKPQGGYTF	TGTGCCAGCAGCAAACCCCAGGGCGGCTACACCTTC
once	TRBV7-9	TRBJ1-4	TRBD1	CASSRAQGMNEKLFF	TGTGCCAGCAGTCGTGCACAGGGGATGAATGAAAAACTGTTTTTT
once	TRBV11-2	TRBJ2-5	TRBD2	CASSSVAGKETQYF	TGTGCCAGCAGCTCAGTAGCGGGGAAAGAGACCCAGTACTTC
NA	TRBV5-6	TRBJ2-5	NA	CASSLALREETQYF	TGTGCCAGCAGCTTGGCTCTCAGGGAAGAGACCCAGTACTTC
NA	TRBV4-2	TRBJ1-1	NA	CASSHLDRNTEAFF	TGTGCCAGCAGCCACCTGGACAGGAACACTGAAGCTTTCTTT